Listed below are T cell receptor beta chains from one sample, sequenced in a study of response to subunit inactivated influenza vaccine. TCRdb re-derived calls from the RT-PCR reads in MiXCR, one entry per CDR3 protein. The sample has hundreds of thousands of distinct CDR3 sequences; less than 15% are singletons. The specimen comprised PBMCs from blood, sampled roughly 15 days before vaccination. The source is a man aged 50-59 years who received an inactivated influenza vaccine. CDR3s include the opening cysteine and the closing phenylalanine or tryptophan. The order of the fields is J gene, D gene, clone size, V gene, CDR3 DNA, CDR3 protein. D genes are given only for firm matches. Clone size is given for some rows only: seen once, a few or many times, or a class if the clone is expanded.

J gene: TRBJ2-5
D gene: -
clone size: many
V gene: TRBV12-3/TRBV12-4
CDR3 DNA: TGTGCCAGCAGCTTAGGGGGTGCCCAAGAGACCCAGTACTTC
CDR3 protein: CASSLGGAQETQYF

J gene: TRBJ1-4
D gene: -
clone size: few
V gene: TRBV7-9
CDR3 DNA: TGTGCCAGCAGCCCGCCGGGACTCTCTAATGAAAAACTGTTTTTT
CDR3 protein: CASSPPGLSNEKLFF

J gene: TRBJ2-7
D gene: TRBD1
clone size: few
V gene: TRBV5-5
CDR3 DNA: TGTGCCAGCAGCGGGACAGGGGATCGCGCCTACGAGCAGTACTTC
CDR3 protein: CASSGTGDRAYEQYF

J gene: TRBJ1-6
D gene: -
clone size: -
V gene: TRBV6-5
CDR3 DNA: TGTGCCAGCAGTTACGTGTGGACAGCAGGATCAAATTCACCCCTCCACTTT
CDR3 protein: CASSYVWTAGSNSPLHF

J gene: TRBJ2-3
D gene: -
clone size: few
V gene: TRBV20-1
CDR3 DNA: TGCAGTCCAAGCGGTACCCCTAGCACAGATACGCAGTATTTT
CDR3 protein: CSPSGTPSTDTQYF

J gene: TRBJ1-1
D gene: -
clone size: few
V gene: TRBV4-3
CDR3 DNA: TGCGCCAGCAGCCAAGAAATCAGCGAAGAGGCTTTCTTT
CDR3 protein: CASSQEISEEAFF

J gene: TRBJ2-1
D gene: -
clone size: few
V gene: TRBV11-2
CDR3 DNA: TGTGCCAGCAGCTTAAGCCCCTTAGTGAACAATGAGCAGTTCTTC
CDR3 protein: CASSLSPLVNNEQFF

J gene: TRBJ2-7
D gene: TRBD1
clone size: -
V gene: TRBV11-2
CDR3 DNA: TGTGCCAGCAGCTTAGCTGGGACAGGGACCACTTACGAGCAGTACTTC
CDR3 protein: CASSLAGTGTTYEQYF

J gene: TRBJ1-2
D gene: -
clone size: -
V gene: TRBV27
CDR3 DNA: TGTGCCAGCAGTTCGGGTGGACAGCTCTCCTATGGCTACACCTTC
CDR3 protein: CASSSGGQLSYGYTF

J gene: TRBJ2-3
D gene: -
clone size: -
V gene: TRBV12-3/TRBV12-4
CDR3 DNA: TGTGCCACCCGACCGCGAGATACGCAGTATTTT
CDR3 protein: CATRPRDTQYF

J gene: TRBJ2-1
D gene: -
clone size: few
V gene: TRBV20-1
CDR3 DNA: TGCAGTGCTCGTCGCCGTTACAATGAGCAGTTCTTC
CDR3 protein: CSARRRYNEQFF

J gene: TRBJ1-4
D gene: TRBD1
clone size: few
V gene: TRBV12-3/TRBV12-4
CDR3 DNA: TGTGCCAGCAGTCTTATACCGGGACAGCCTAATGAAAAACTGTTTTTT
CDR3 protein: CASSLIPGQPNEKLFF

J gene: TRBJ2-2
D gene: -
clone size: few
V gene: TRBV6-5
CDR3 DNA: TGTGCCAGCAGTTATTACAAGAACACCGGGGAGCTGTTTTTT
CDR3 protein: CASSYYKNTGELFF

J gene: TRBJ1-4
D gene: -
clone size: few
V gene: TRBV11-2
CDR3 DNA: TGTGCCAGCAGCCCAGGATATAATGAAAAACTGTTTTTT
CDR3 protein: CASSPGYNEKLFF

J gene: TRBJ2-1
D gene: TRBD2
clone size: -
V gene: TRBV7-3
CDR3 DNA: TGTGCCAGCAGCGAACTAGCGGGAGCCCCCGATGAGCAGTTCTTC
CDR3 protein: CASSELAGAPDEQFF

J gene: TRBJ2-3
D gene: -
clone size: -
V gene: TRBV5-1
CDR3 DNA: TGCGCCAGCAGCTTGGTTCAGGGAATGAGAATATATACGCAGTATTTT
CDR3 protein: CASSLVQGMRIYTQYF

J gene: TRBJ1-1
D gene: TRBD1
clone size: once
V gene: TRBV28
CDR3 DNA: TGTGCCAGCAGATACCCCAGGGGGCTAGGCACTGAAGCTTTCTTT
CDR3 protein: CASRYPRGLGTEAFF

J gene: TRBJ1-2
D gene: -
clone size: -
V gene: TRBV5-1
CDR3 DNA: TGCGCCAGCAGCTGGCCGGGCAGGGACTATGGCTACACCTTC
CDR3 protein: CASSWPGRDYGYTF

J gene: TRBJ1-1
D gene: -
clone size: few
V gene: TRBV7-9
CDR3 DNA: TGTGCCAGCAGTCCATGGGCAGGGGTGGCTGAAGCTTTCTTT
CDR3 protein: CASSPWAGVAEAFF

J gene: TRBJ1-2
D gene: -
clone size: -
V gene: TRBV11-2
CDR3 DNA: TGTGCCAGTTCGACAGGATATGGCTACACCTTC
CDR3 protein: CASSTGYGYTF

J gene: TRBJ2-3
D gene: TRBD2
clone size: many
V gene: TRBV20-1
CDR3 DNA: TGCAGTGCTAGAGGACTAGCGGGACCAGATACGCAGTATTTT
CDR3 protein: CSARGLAGPDTQYF

J gene: TRBJ2-5
D gene: -
clone size: -
V gene: TRBV18
CDR3 DNA: TGTGCCAGCTCACCACCGCAAGGGAGTGGCGAGACCCAGTACTTC
CDR3 protein: CASSPPQGSGETQYF

J gene: TRBJ2-7
D gene: -
clone size: few
V gene: TRBV20-1
CDR3 DNA: TGCAGTGCTGGGACAAATGCCTACGAGCAGTACTTC
CDR3 protein: CSAGTNAYEQYF

J gene: TRBJ2-5
D gene: -
clone size: -
V gene: TRBV4-2
CDR3 DNA: TGTGCCAGCAGCCAAGATAAACACGGTGGGGCCCAGTACTTC
CDR3 protein: CASSQDKHGGAQYF

J gene: TRBJ2-5
D gene: TRBD1
clone size: few
V gene: TRBV9
CDR3 DNA: TGTGCCAGCAGCCCCCGACAGGGGGCTCGTGAGACCCAGTACTTC
CDR3 protein: CASSPRQGARETQYF

J gene: TRBJ2-3
D gene: TRBD2
clone size: once
V gene: TRBV20-1
CDR3 DNA: TGCAGTGCTAGAGATCTTCGGGCTAGCGGGGGGACGGATACGCAGTATTTT
CDR3 protein: CSARDLRASGGTDTQYF

J gene: TRBJ2-1
D gene: -
clone size: -
V gene: TRBV6-2/TRBV6-3
CDR3 DNA: TGTGCCAGCAGTTCCTTGCCCTACAATGAGCAGTTCTTC
CDR3 protein: CASSSLPYNEQFF

J gene: TRBJ2-7
D gene: -
clone size: -
V gene: TRBV5-1
CDR3 DNA: TGCGCCAGCACCAGGGACTGCGACTCCTACGAGCAGTACTTC
CDR3 protein: CASTRDCDSYEQYF

J gene: TRBJ2-3
D gene: -
clone size: -
V gene: TRBV6-1
CDR3 DNA: TGTGCCAGCAGCCCCCCTGGCTCGGTCAGTACGCAGTATTTT
CDR3 protein: CASSPPGSVSTQYF

J gene: TRBJ2-2
D gene: TRBD1
clone size: -
V gene: TRBV6-1
CDR3 DNA: TGTGCCAGCAGTGCCACAGGGGGTGGCGGGGAGCTGTTTTTT
CDR3 protein: CASSATGGGGELFF

J gene: TRBJ2-7
D gene: TRBD2
clone size: many
V gene: TRBV12-3/TRBV12-4
CDR3 DNA: TGTGCCAGCAGTTTTCCTAGCGGGGGGGATTACGAGCAGTACTTC
CDR3 protein: CASSFPSGGDYEQYF

J gene: TRBJ2-7
D gene: -
clone size: many
V gene: TRBV2
CDR3 DNA: TGTGCCAGCAGTGAAGCTGGCGGGAACGAGCAGTACTTC
CDR3 protein: CASSEAGGNEQYF

J gene: TRBJ2-7
D gene: TRBD1
clone size: -
V gene: TRBV20-1
CDR3 DNA: TGCAGTGCCCTTCGGACAGGGGGCTACGAGCAGTACTTC
CDR3 protein: CSALRTGGYEQYF

J gene: TRBJ1-5
D gene: TRBD1
clone size: -
V gene: TRBV6-2/TRBV6-3
CDR3 DNA: TGTGCCAGCAGAACAGGGGCTCATCAGCCCCAGCATTTT
CDR3 protein: CASRTGAHQPQHF

J gene: TRBJ2-1
D gene: -
clone size: -
V gene: TRBV7-9
CDR3 DNA: TGTGCCAGCAGCTTAGCGCAACTAGCACCATACAATGAGCAGTTCTTC
CDR3 protein: CASSLAQLAPYNEQFF

J gene: TRBJ2-2
D gene: -
clone size: many
V gene: TRBV19
CDR3 DNA: TGTGCCAGTAGTATAGGGGCAGGGTCCGGGGAGCTGTTTTTT
CDR3 protein: CASSIGAGSGELFF

J gene: TRBJ2-1
D gene: -
clone size: -
V gene: TRBV9
CDR3 DNA: TGTGCCAGCAGCGCCTCCCCGGAGAAGGAACAGTTCTTC
CDR3 protein: CASSASPEKEQFF

J gene: TRBJ2-7
D gene: TRBD2
clone size: few
V gene: TRBV7-9
CDR3 DNA: TGTGCCAGCAGCGCATCTAGCGGGGGGAGTAACGAGCAGTACTTC
CDR3 protein: CASSASSGGSNEQYF

J gene: TRBJ2-5
D gene: TRBD1
clone size: -
V gene: TRBV5-1
CDR3 DNA: TGCGCCAGCAGCTCCGGGACAGGGCTCCAAGAGACCCAGTACTTC
CDR3 protein: CASSSGTGLQETQYF

J gene: TRBJ2-3
D gene: TRBD2
clone size: few
V gene: TRBV10-3
CDR3 DNA: TGTGCCATCAGTAGACTAGCGGGAGCGGGGACAGATACGCAGTATTTT
CDR3 protein: CAISRLAGAGTDTQYF

J gene: TRBJ2-5
D gene: -
clone size: -
V gene: TRBV5-1
CDR3 DNA: TGCGCCAGCAGCAATCTGCTGGGGCTCCAAGAGACCCAGTACTTC
CDR3 protein: CASSNLLGLQETQYF

J gene: TRBJ2-1
D gene: -
clone size: few
V gene: TRBV6-5
CDR3 DNA: TGTGCCAGCAGTTACTCGAACCCAGGGGAGGACAATGAGCAGTTCTTC
CDR3 protein: CASSYSNPGEDNEQFF

J gene: TRBJ2-7
D gene: TRBD1
clone size: few
V gene: TRBV29-1
CDR3 DNA: TGCAGCGTTGATGGGGTGAGGGGACAGACCTCCTACGAGCAGTACTTC
CDR3 protein: CSVDGVRGQTSYEQYF

J gene: TRBJ2-6
D gene: TRBD1
clone size: few
V gene: TRBV6-1
CDR3 DNA: TGTGCCAGCAGCCATACAGGGGACATATTGAGAGGTGGGGCCAACGTCCTGACTTTC
CDR3 protein: CASSHTGDILRGGANVLTF

J gene: TRBJ2-3
D gene: -
clone size: -
V gene: TRBV7-2
CDR3 DNA: TGTGCCAGCAGCTTAGGTTTAGGCGGGGGCGTTGGTAATTTT
CDR3 protein: CASSLGLGGGVGNF

J gene: TRBJ2-7
D gene: -
clone size: few
V gene: TRBV5-1
CDR3 DNA: TGCGCCAGCAGCTTGGATACGTACTCCTACGAGCAGTACTTC
CDR3 protein: CASSLDTYSYEQYF

J gene: TRBJ2-5
D gene: -
clone size: -
V gene: TRBV5-1
CDR3 DNA: TGCGCCAGCAGCTTGGGGCGAGGGAACCTCCAAGAGACCCAGTACTTC
CDR3 protein: CASSLGRGNLQETQYF

J gene: TRBJ2-7
D gene: TRBD2
clone size: many
V gene: TRBV3-1
CDR3 DNA: TGTGCCAGCAGCCCAAGACTAGCGTCACTCCACGAGCAGTACTTC
CDR3 protein: CASSPRLASLHEQYF

J gene: TRBJ1-4
D gene: -
clone size: few
V gene: TRBV20-1
CDR3 DNA: TGCAGTGCTAGGCCCGGGGGGGAAAATGAAAAACTGTTTTTT
CDR3 protein: CSARPGGENEKLFF

J gene: TRBJ2-1
D gene: -
clone size: many
V gene: TRBV5-1
CDR3 DNA: TGCGCCAGCAGCTTGGTGGCTGGCAACAATGAGCAGTTCTTC
CDR3 protein: CASSLVAGNNEQFF